One and the same sample provided the 6 T cell receptor beta chains below, sequenced in a study of cytomegalovirus exposure and HLA in healthy donors. Method: immunoSEQ multiplex PCR; TCRdb's copy keeps in-frame clones and lacks some. This sample carries about 220,000 clones, approximately 88% of them seen once, and the ten largest clones take roughly an eighth. Sequencing used PBMCs. The source is a woman in her 30s in good health and CMV-seropositive.

The chain recombines TRBV29-1 with TRBJ1-4; D remains unclear. Germline V gene data show CDR1 as SQVTM and CDR2 as ANQGSEA. The germline V and J ends were trimmed by 6 bases and 8 bases, with 16 bases remaining between them. This CDR3 region has 13 residues. CDR3 loop: CSVGNHVGEKLFF. The DNA of the CDR3 is TGCAGCGTGGGGAACCACGTAGGAGAAAAACTGTTTTTT. Drawing the rest from reference TRBV29-1 and TRBJ1-4, the complete variable domain is SAVISQKPSRDICQRGTSLTIQCQVDSQVTMMFWYRQQPGQSLTLIATANQGSEATYESGFVIDKFPISRPNLTFSTLTVSNMSPEDSSIYLCSVGNHVGEKLFFGSGTQLSVL.

In nucleotides, the CDR3 is TGTGCCAGCTCACCACCTAACACAGCTAACTATGGCTACACCTTC. Protein sequence: CASSPPNTANYGYTF. The V gene is TRBV18, the J gene TRBJ1-2; no clear D. V dropped 0 bases and J dropped 0 bases, with 8 bases sitting between them. The germline V gene has CDR1 KGHSH and CDR2 LQKENI. This CDR3 comprises 15 residues.

This clone was picked up one time. V and J are TRBV5-1 and TRBJ2-2; 7 nucleotides align to TRBD2. The ends lost 2 bases at V and 6 bases at J; junction bases unmatched: 16. This CDR3 has 18 residues. The germline V gene has CDR1 SGHRS and CDR2 YFSETQ. The DNA of the CDR3 is TGCGCCAGCAGCTTTCCATCGGGAGGTCCGACAAGGTCCGGGGAGCTGTTTTTT. Translated: CASSFPSGGPTRSGELFF. Combining the CDR3 with reference TRBV5-1 and TRBJ2-2 gives the whole variable domain KAGVTQTPRYLIKTRGQQVTLSCSPISGHRSVSWYQQTPGQGLQFLFEYFSETQRNKGNFPGRFSGRQFSNSRSEMNVSTLELGDSALYLCASSFPSGGPTRSGELFFGEGSRLTVL.

The chain links TRBV7-2 to TRBJ2-7; no reliable D call. The CDR3 spans 11 residues. V lost 3 bases to trimming and J lost 6 bases, with 6 bases between them. In germline, CDR1 is SGHTA, CDR2 FQGNSA. The CDR3 DNA reads as TGTGCCAGCAGCTTCGGTGGCGAGCAGTACTTC. Translating gives CASSFGGEQYF.

The chain uses TRBV4-3 and TRBJ2-7, with 10 bases matching TRBD2. This CDR3 is built from 18 residues. V gave up 0 bases and J gave up 1 base; unmatched junction bases: 9. The germline V gene has CDR1 LGHNA and CDR2 YSLEER. CDR3 in amino acids: CASSQDRGLAGVSYEQYF. The CDR3 DNA reads TGCGCCAGCAGCCAAGATCGGGGGCTAGCGGGAGTTTCCTACGAGCAGTACTTC.

This clone was seen only a few times. This sequence joins TRBV28 and TRBJ1-2; D might be TRBD1 (5 bases). CDR3 length: 13 amino acids. V lost 4 bases and J lost 4, with 10 bases in between. CDR1 is MDHEN, CDR2 SYDVKM, per germline. This CDR3 reads CASSSGYLYGYTF. The DNA for the CDR3 is TGTGCCAGCAGTTCAGGGTACCTCTATGGCTACACCTTC.